This T cell receptor beta chain was recorded in a study of T cell responses to AZD1222 COVID-19 vaccine. Study findings and constraints: Seropositive status at baseline applied to only five to seven AZD1222 recipients.

Trimming removed 8 bases at V and 7 bases at J, with 20 bases between. The CDR3 loop spans 14 amino acids. Germline-derived CDR1 and CDR2 are SNHLY and FYNNEI. The method was immunoSEQ multiplex PCR; TCRdb's version includes in-frame clones alone and lacks a portion of them. The sample records roughly 150,000 clones, about 90% being singletons. As for this clone: No antigen is known for it.

The sequenced sample was peripheral blood, obtained on day 0 of AZD1222 vaccination. The clonotype was recovered from an adult in good health. The J gene is TRBJ2-5, the V gene TRBV2; D could derive from TRBD1 or TRBD2 (6 bases each). CDR3 DNA sequence: TGTGCCAGCCGCCTAGGGGGGCAAGCTTTGACCCAGTACTTC. It yields the protein CASRLGGQALTQYF. Full variable domain (outside the CDR3, taken from reference TRBV2 and TRBJ2-5): EPEVTQTPSHQVTQMGQEVILRCVPISNHLYFYWYRQILGQKVEFLVSFYNNEISEKSEIFDDQFSVERPDGSNFTLKIRSTKLEDSAMYFCASRLGGQALTQYFGPGTRLLVL.